This is a list of T cell receptor beta chains from one sample in a study of cytomegalovirus exposure and HLA in healthy donors. Measured with immunoSEQ multiplex PCR; TCRdb has only the in-frame clones, and not every one. Of over 150,000 clones detected, 73% appear once; the ten largest clones hold 5.4%. Sequenced input: PBMCs. The receptor set was obtained from a woman between 18 and 30 years old in good health and CMV-seropositive. Each CDR3 is given with its conserved first and last residue. A D gene is named only where the DNA matches it firmly. Size values are once, few and many counts, or a class for expanded clones, and some rows have none.

>TRBD1|few|TRBJ1-2|TRBV2
CASSVDRVDGYTF
TGTGCCAGCAGTGTAGACAGGGTCGACGGCTACACCTTC
>.|few|TRBJ2-5|TRBV5-1
CASSEDSRETQYF
TGCGCCAGCAGCGAGGACAGTCGGGAGACCCAGTACTTC
>TRBD2|.|TRBJ2-7|TRBV28
CASSLSGGPTYEQYF
TGTGCCAGCAGTCTTAGCGGGGGGCCAACCTACGAGCAGTACTTC
>TRBD2|.|TRBJ2-5|TRBV7-8
CASSAGTSGGDQTQYF
TGTGCCAGCAGCGCCGGGACTAGCGGGGGGGATCAGACCCAGTACTTC
>.|.|TRBJ1-2|TRBV27
CASSLPGNGYTF
TGTGCCAGCAGTTTACCTGGCAATGGCTACACCTTC
>TRBD1|.|TRBJ1-2|TRBV29-1
CSAMDRVQKSGYTF
TGCAGCGCAATGGACAGGGTACAAAAGTCTGGCTACACCTTC
>TRBD1|.|TRBJ2-1|TRBV27
CASSFGTGGRYNEQFF
TGTGCCAGCAGTTTCGGCACAGGGGGCCGGTACAATGAGCAGTTCTTC
>TRBD2|once|TRBJ2-7|TRBV7-8
CASSLGGGGYEQYF
TGTGCCAGCAGCTTGGGCGGGGGAGGGTACGAGCAGTACTTC
>.|.|TRBJ1-4|TRBV18
CASSPGRGGNEKLFF
TGTGCCAGCTCACCAGGTCGGGGAGGTAATGAAAAACTGTTTTTT
>.|few|TRBJ1-6|TRBV7-9
CASSPFFGGSYNSPLHF
TGTGCCAGCAGCCCTTTCTTCGGGGGCTCCTATAATTCACCCCTCCACTTT